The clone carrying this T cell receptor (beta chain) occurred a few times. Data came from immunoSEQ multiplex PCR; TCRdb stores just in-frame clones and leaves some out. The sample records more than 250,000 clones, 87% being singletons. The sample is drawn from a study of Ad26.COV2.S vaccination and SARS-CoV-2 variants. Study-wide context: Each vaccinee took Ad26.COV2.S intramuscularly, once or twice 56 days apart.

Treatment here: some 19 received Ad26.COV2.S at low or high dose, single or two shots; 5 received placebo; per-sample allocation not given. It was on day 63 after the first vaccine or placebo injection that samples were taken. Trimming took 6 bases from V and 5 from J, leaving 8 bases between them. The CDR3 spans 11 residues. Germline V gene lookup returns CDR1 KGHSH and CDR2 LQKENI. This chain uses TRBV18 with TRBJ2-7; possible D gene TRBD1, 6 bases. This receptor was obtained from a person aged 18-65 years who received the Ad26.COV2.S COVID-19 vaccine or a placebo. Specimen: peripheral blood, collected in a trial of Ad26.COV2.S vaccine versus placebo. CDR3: CASSQGHEQYF. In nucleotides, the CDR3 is TGTGCCAGCTCCCAGGGGCACGAGCAGTACTTC.